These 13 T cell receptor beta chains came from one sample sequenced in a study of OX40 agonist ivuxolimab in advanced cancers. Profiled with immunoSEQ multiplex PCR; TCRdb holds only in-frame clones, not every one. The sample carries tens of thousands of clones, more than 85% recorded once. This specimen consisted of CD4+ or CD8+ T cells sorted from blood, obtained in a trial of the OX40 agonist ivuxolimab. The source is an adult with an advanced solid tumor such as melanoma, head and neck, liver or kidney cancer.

The CDR3 sequence is CASSEIRVLGVDYEQYF. The DNA of the CDR3 is TGTGCCAGCAGTGAAATTAGGGTGTTAGGGGTCGACTACGAGCAGTACTTC. J is TRBJ2-7 and V is TRBV6-1; D perhaps matches TRBD1 (5 bases). The CDR3 extends over 17 amino acids. The V end lost 2 bases, the J end lost 3 bases, and 20 bases lay between the germline ends. Germline V lookup: CDR1 MNHNS, CDR2 SASEGT.

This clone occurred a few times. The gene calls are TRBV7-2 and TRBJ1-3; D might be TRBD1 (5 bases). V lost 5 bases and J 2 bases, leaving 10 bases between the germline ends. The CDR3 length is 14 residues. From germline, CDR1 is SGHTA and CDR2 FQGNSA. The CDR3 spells CASSPGRAGNTIYF. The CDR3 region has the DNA TGTGCCAGCAGCCCGGGCAGGGCTGGAAACACCATATATTTT.

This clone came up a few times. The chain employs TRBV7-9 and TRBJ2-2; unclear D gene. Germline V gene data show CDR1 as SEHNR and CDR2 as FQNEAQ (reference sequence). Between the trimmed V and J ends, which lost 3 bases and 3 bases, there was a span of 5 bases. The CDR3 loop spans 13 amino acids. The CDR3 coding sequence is TGTGCCAGCAGCTTCCGCGACACCGGGGAGCTGTTTTTT. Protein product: CASSFRDTGELFF.

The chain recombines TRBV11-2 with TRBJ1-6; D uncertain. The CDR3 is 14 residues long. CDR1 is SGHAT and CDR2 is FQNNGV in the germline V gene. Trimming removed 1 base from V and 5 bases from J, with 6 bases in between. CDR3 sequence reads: CASSLGLNNSPLHF. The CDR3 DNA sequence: TGTGCCAGCAGCTTAGGACTTAATAATTCACCCCTCCACTTT.

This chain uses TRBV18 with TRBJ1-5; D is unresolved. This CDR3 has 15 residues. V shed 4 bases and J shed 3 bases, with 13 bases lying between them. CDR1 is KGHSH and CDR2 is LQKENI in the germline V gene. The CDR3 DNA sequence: TGTGCCAGCTCACGCACAAGTGCTTTCAATCAGCCCCAGCATTTT. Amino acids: CASSRTSAFNQPQHF.

CDR3 sequence: CASSAFPSTDTQYF. CDR3 DNA: TGTGCCAGCAGTGCTTTTCCCAGCACAGATACGCAGTATTTT. This chain uses TRBV6-1 with TRBJ2-3; D remains ambiguous. Between the trimmed V and J ends, which lost 4 bases and 0 bases, there was a span of 8 bases. Germline V gene data show CDR1 as MNHNS and CDR2 as SASEGT. The CDR3 runs 14 residues.

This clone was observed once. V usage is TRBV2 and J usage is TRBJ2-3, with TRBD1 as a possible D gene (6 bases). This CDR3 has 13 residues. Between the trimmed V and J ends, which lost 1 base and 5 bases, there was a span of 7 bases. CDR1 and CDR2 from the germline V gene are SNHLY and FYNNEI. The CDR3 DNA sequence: TGTGCCAGCAGTGAAGTCAGGGGAGATACGCAGTATTTT. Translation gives CASSEVRGDTQYF.

The CDR3 DNA follows: TGTGCCACCAGCAATAGCGGGGGGGCCGTAGATGAGCAGTTCTTC. Translation gives CATSNSGGAVDEQFF. V gene TRBV15 combines with J gene TRBJ2-1; 11 bases are a match to TRBD2. The germline V gene has CDR1 LNHNV and CDR2 YYDKDF (reference sequence). CDR3 length equals 15 residues. V shed 4 bases and J 8 bases; nucleotides not matched to a gene: 7.

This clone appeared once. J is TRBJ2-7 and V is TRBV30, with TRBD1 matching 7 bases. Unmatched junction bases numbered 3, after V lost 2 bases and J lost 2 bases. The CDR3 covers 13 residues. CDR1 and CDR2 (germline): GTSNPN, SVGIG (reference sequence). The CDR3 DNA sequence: TGTGCCTGGAGTACAGGGGACCCCTACGAGCAGTACTTC. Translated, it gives CAWSTGDPYEQYF.

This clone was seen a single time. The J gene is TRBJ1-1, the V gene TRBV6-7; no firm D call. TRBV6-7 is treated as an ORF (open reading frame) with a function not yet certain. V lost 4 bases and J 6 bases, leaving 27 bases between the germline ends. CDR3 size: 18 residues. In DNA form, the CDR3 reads TGTGCCAGCAGTTCCCAGACCTTTCGTAGGCTCCCCAGCGCTGAAGCTTTCTTT. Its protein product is CASSSQTFRRLPSAEAFF.

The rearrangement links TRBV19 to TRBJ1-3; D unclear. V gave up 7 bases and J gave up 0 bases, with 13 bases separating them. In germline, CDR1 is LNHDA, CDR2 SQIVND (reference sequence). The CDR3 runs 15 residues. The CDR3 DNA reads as TGTGCCAGTACCCCCGGGCCTTACTCTGGAAACACCATATATTTT. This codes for CASTPGPYSGNTIYF.

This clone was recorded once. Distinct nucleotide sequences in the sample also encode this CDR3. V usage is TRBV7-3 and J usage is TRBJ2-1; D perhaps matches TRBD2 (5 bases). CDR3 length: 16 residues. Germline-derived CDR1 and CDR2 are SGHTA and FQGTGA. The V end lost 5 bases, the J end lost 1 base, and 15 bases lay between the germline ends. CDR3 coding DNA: TGTGCCAGCAGCGTTCTGGCGGGCGCGTCCTACAATGAGCAGTTCTTC. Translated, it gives CASSVLAGASYNEQFF.

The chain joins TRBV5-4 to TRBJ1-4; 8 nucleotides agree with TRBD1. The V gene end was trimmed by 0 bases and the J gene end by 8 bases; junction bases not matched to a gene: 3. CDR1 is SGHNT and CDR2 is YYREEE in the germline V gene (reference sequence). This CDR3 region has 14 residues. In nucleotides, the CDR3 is TGTGCCAGCAGCTTGGACAGGGGGGGAGAAAAACTGTTTTTT. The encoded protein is CASSLDRGGEKLFF.